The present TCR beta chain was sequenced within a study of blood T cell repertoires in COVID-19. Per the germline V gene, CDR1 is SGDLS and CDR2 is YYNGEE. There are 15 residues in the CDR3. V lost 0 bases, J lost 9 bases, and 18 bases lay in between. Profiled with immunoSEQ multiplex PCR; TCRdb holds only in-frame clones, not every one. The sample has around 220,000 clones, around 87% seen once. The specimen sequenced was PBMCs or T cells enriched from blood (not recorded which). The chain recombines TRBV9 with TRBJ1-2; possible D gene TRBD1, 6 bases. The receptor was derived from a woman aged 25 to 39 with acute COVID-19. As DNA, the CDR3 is TGTGCCAGCAGCGTAGCCCAAACGACAGGCTCAAGCTACACCTTC. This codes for CASSVAQTTGSSYTF.